Each of the 8 T cell receptor beta chains below was sequenced from the same sample in a study of cytomegalovirus exposure and HLA in healthy donors. Both 60 Vbeta primers and 13 Jbeta primers went into the PCR. Here immunoSEQ multiplex PCR was the method, and the copy in TCRdb shows in-frame clones only, minus some. The repertoire has roughly 140,000 clones, roughly 85% of them found once; the top ten carry roughly 2.4%. What was sequenced was PBMCs. These receptors came from a woman aged 18-29 years in good health and CMV-seronegative.

The chain uses TRBV28 and TRBJ1-5; 11 positions agree with TRBD1. From germline, CDR1 is MDHEN and CDR2 SYDVKM. This CDR3 region has 16 residues. V was clipped by 3 bases and J by 6 bases; unmatched bases: 7. The CDR3 bases are TGTGCCAGCAGTTTGGGCGGACAGGGGGCAGGTCAGCCCCAGCATTTT. Protein: CASSLGGQGAGQPQHF.

This chain uses TRBV6-6 with TRBJ2-5; weak D call: TRBD1 (5 bases). The CDR3 runs to 15 residues. Germline V gene sequence: CDR1 MNHNY, CDR2 SVGAGI (reference sequence). Trimming took off 2 bases at V and 5 bases at J, with 15 bases between the two ends. CDR3 in DNA: TGTGCCAGCAGTTACCAACCCCAGGGTGGTGAGACCCAGTACTTC. Amino acid sequence: CASSYQPQGGETQYF.

The chain recombines TRBV2 with TRBJ2-7; D possibly corresponds to TRBD2 (7 bases). The germline gives CDR1 SNHLY, CDR2 FYNNEI. The V end lost 4 bases, the J end lost 5 bases, and 18 bases lay between the germline ends. This CDR3 is built from 15 residues. CDR3 loop: CASSAGGGSSDEQYF. The CDR3 DNA follows: TGTGCCAGCAGTGCCGGGGGCGGGAGCAGCGACGAGCAGTACTTC.

The rearrangement links TRBV5-5 to TRBJ2-7; tentatively, D is TRBD1 (6 bases). The germline gives CDR1 SGHKS, CDR2 YYEKEE (reference sequence). Trimming shortened V by 4 bases and J by 3 bases, and 11 bases separated the two germline ends. This CDR3 contains 13 residues. CDR3 sequence (DNA): TGTGCCAGCAGCAAGACAGGCGACTACGAGCAGTACTTC. It translates to CASSKTGDYEQYF.

This chain links TRBV4-1 with TRBJ2-7; 8 bases map to TRBD2. In germline, CDR1 is MGHRA, CDR2 YSYEKL. This CDR3 contains 17 residues. Trimming at V came to 0 bases and at J to 3 bases, leaving 10 bases not matched to a gene. CDR3 coding DNA: TGCGCCAGCAGCCAAGATCGCTTGGTAGCGGGAAACTACGAGCAGTACTTC. It translates to CASSQDRLVAGNYEQYF.

V usage is TRBV19 and J usage is TRBJ2-7; 9 positions agree with TRBD1. V trimming: 6 bases; J trimming: 3 bases; junction bases outside the gene matches: 9. The CDR3 is 15 residues long. Germline values: CDR1 LNHDA, CDR2 SQIVND (reference sequence). This CDR3 reads CASSPGQGFRYEQYF. The CDR3 DNA is TGTGCCAGTAGCCCGGGACAGGGTTTTCGCTACGAGCAGTACTTC.

This chain links TRBV7-2 with TRBJ2-1; 8 positions match TRBD2. This CDR3 has 15 residues. CDR1 SGHTA and CDR2 FQGNSA come from the germline V gene. Trimming at V came to 2 bases and at J to 6 bases, leaving 6 bases not matched to a gene. The CDR3 DNA sequence: TGTGCCAGCAGCTTATCTCGGGGGGGTTTCAATGAGCAGTTCTTC. Translation: CASSLSRGGFNEQFF.

The chain couples TRBV7-2 to TRBJ1-2, with D hard to call. V was trimmed by 5 bases and J by 1 base, leaving 8 bases between them. The CDR3 spans 13 residues. Germline loops: CDR1 SGHTA, CDR2 FQGNSA. The CDR3, as DNA: TGTGCCAGCAGCCCGTCCCGTAACTATGGCTACACCTTC. Its protein product is CASSPSRNYGYTF.